Below, 19 T cell receptor beta chains from the same sample are listed, as sequenced in a study of Graves' ophthalmopathy and Graves' hyperthyroidism. RNA served as the template for amplifying TCR beta CDR3 regions. An initial RT-PCR round employing HTBI primers preceded a second-round multiplex PCR. TCRdb ran MiXCR on the multiplex PCR reads and lists one entry per CDR3 protein. Among about 500,000 distinct CDR3 sequences, approximately 37% were seen once, and the ten largest hold about 4%. The sample taken for sequencing was peripheral blood or thyroid tissue (not recorded which). These receptor sequences come from an adult man with Graves' hyperthyroidism.

This clonotype was picked up many times. The J gene is TRBJ1-2, the V gene TRBV4-1; 9 bases fit TRBD1. J was trimmed by 0 bases and V by 6 bases; bases with no gene match: 5. CDR1 and CDR2 (germline): MGHRA, YSYEKL. The CDR3 is 15 amino acids. Here the CDR3 DNA reads TGCGCCAGCAGTCCTGGACAGGGGCCTAACTATGGCTACACCTTC. Translating gives CASSPGQGPNYGYTF.

The chain has TRBV7-3 and TRBJ2-3, with 7 bases identical to TRBD2. V was pared by 5 bases and J by 1 base, with 6 bases of the junction left unmatched. The V gene's germline CDR1 is SGHTA and CDR2 FQGTGA. The CDR3 consists of 15 residues. The CDR3, as DNA: TGTGCCAGCAGCACAAGCGGGACGGGCACAGATACGCAGTATTTT. Translation gives CASSTSGTGTDTQYF.

This clonotype was recorded a few times. The chain couples TRBV7-2 to TRBJ1-1, with TRBD1 matching 12 bases. Germline V gene lookup returns CDR1 SGHTA and CDR2 FQGNSA. The CDR3 totals 17 residues. V gave up 3 bases and J gave up 5 bases; unmatched junction bases: 10. CDR3 in DNA: TGTGCCAGCAGCTTCTCCGGGACAGGGGGCGATAAGACTGAAGCTTTCTTT. This translates into CASSFSGTGGDKTEAFF.

This clonotype was recorded many times. This chain connects TRBV24-1 to TRBJ2-7, with D perhaps TRBD2 (6 bases). CDR1 KGHDR and CDR2 SFDVKD come from the germline V gene. The CDR3 runs 17 residues. The V end lost 4 bases, the J end lost 0 bases, and 18 bases lay between the germline ends. CDR3 residues: CATSEGGGTTSSYEQYF. Written as DNA, the CDR3 is TGTGCCACCAGTGAGGGGGGTGGAACCACGAGCTCCTACGAGCAGTACTTC.

A word on this clonotype: Just one base apart from a much larger clone, this may be a read error. The chain employs TRBV7-9 and TRBJ2-3; TRBD2 aligns across 12 bases. V lost 5 bases and J lost 5; bases outside the gene matches: 8. The CDR3 is made up of 16 amino acids. In germline, CDR1 is SEHNR, CDR2 FQNEAQ (reference sequence). This chain's CDR3 is CASSHGPSGRVDTQYF. CDR3 nucleotides: TGTGCCAGCAGCCATGGTCCTAGCGGGAGGGTAGATACGCAGTATTTT. Drawing the rest from reference TRBV7-9 and TRBJ2-3, the complete variable domain is DTGVSQNPRHKITKRGQNVTFRCDPISEHNRLYWYRQTLGQGPEFLTYFQNEAQLEKSRLLSDRFSAERPKGSFSTLEIQRTEQGDSAMYLCASSHGPSGRVDTQYFGPGTRLTVL.

The V call is TRBV7-2, the J call TRBJ2-1; 8 positions match TRBD1. Germline V gene data show CDR1 as SGHTA and CDR2 as FQGNSA. The junction had 4 bases not matched to a gene; V was cut back by 3 bases and J by 9 bases. This CDR3 comprises 13 residues. The CDR3 region is CASSFDRGREQFF. CDR3 sequence (DNA): TGTGCCAGCAGCTTCGACAGGGGACGTGAGCAGTTCTTC.

There are many counts of this clonotype. The rearrangement links TRBV4-1 to TRBJ1-2; D gene unclear. The CDR3 length is 12 residues. Germline V CDR1 and CDR2: MGHRA, YSYEKL. The V end was cut by 4 bases, the J end by 8 bases, with 11 bases between. The CDR3 reads CASSLNQDGYTF. The CDR3 region has the DNA TGCGCCAGCAGCCTGAACCAAGACGGCTACACCTTC.

The rearrangement joins TRBV20-1 to TRBJ2-3; 8 bases are a match to TRBD2. The CDR3 loop spans 15 amino acids. The germline gives CDR1 DFQATT, CDR2 SNEGSKA (reference sequence). The V segment lost 1 base and the J segment 0 bases; nucleotides outside the gene matches: 3. The DNA of the CDR3 is TGCAGTGCTAGAGCTAGCGGGCGGAGCACAGATACGCAGTATTTT. Its translation is CSARASGRSTDTQYF.

Regarding this clonotype: The junction departs from germline at one end; a sequencing error may be responsible. The chain carries TRBV12-3 or TRBV12-4 and TRBJ2-7; 8 nucleotides align to TRBD2. The CDR3 runs 15 residues. The CDR3 spells CVSSAGLALAYEQYF. CDR3 coding DNA: TGTGTCAGCAGTGCCGGACTAGCTCTAGCCTACGAGCAGTACTTC.

This clonotype was found a few times. This rearrangement joins TRBV4-1 to TRBJ1-1; tentatively, D is TRBD1 (5 bases). Looked up from germline, CDR1 is MGHRA and CDR2 is YSYEKL. The V end was cut by 1 base, the J end by 1 base, with 16 bases between. The CDR3 is 17 amino acids. The DNA for the CDR3 is TGCGCCAGCAGCCAAGTTCAATCGGGACGGCAGAACACTGAAGCTTTCTTT. It yields the protein CASSQVQSGRQNTEAFF.

J is TRBJ1-4 and V is TRBV29-1; no clear D gene. CDR3 length: 14 amino acids. V lost 8 bases to trimming and J lost 0 bases, with 13 bases between them. Germline V gene data show CDR1 as SQVTM and CDR2 as ANQGSEA. The chain's CDR3 is CSQEHAATNEKLFF. The CDR3 DNA sequence: TGCAGCCAAGAACACGCCGCAACTAATGAAAAACTGTTTTTT. The full variable domain, rest sourced from reference TRBV29-1 and TRBJ1-4, is SAVISQKPSRDICQRGTSLTIQCQVDSQVTMMFWYRQQPGQSLTLIATANQGSEATYESGFVIDKFPISRPNLTFSTLTVSNMSPEDSSIYLCSQEHAATNEKLFFGSGTQLSVL.

This clonotype was seen at least ten times. The chain uses TRBV2 and TRBJ1-5, with a possible D match to TRBD1 (5 bases). V lost 8 bases and J lost 0, with 8 bases in between. This CDR3 is 13 amino acids long. Germline lookup yields CDR1 SNHLY and CDR2 FYNNEI. CDR3 bases: TGTGCCAGCGGGACGTTTAGCAATCAGCCCCAGCATTTT. Its protein product is CASGTFSNQPQHF.

With respect to this clonotype: This is likely a read error, given that the CDR3 carries no conserved phenylalanine or tryptophan at its end. The rearrangement joins TRBV7-2 to TRBJ1-1; D remains unclear. V gave up 11 bases and J gave up 8 bases, with 15 bases separating them. The germline gives CDR1 SGHTA, CDR2 FQGNSA. This CDR3 is 11 amino acids long. The CDR3 loop reads CAWSPRTEAFL. CDR3 nucleotides: TGTGCCTGGAGTCCCCGGACCGAAGCTTTCCTT.

CDR3 nucleotides: TGCAGTGCTAGAGATCCCAGCGGTAGCACAGATACGCAGTATTTT. Translated, it gives CSARDPSGSTDTQYF. This sequence joins TRBV20-1 and TRBJ2-3; D might be TRBD2 (5 bases). The CDR3 has 15 amino acids. Germline CDR1 and CDR2: DFQATT and SNEGSKA (reference sequence). V lost 0 bases to trimming and J lost 0 bases, with 10 bases between them.

This clonotype came up a few times. The gene calls are TRBV5-1 and TRBJ2-5; D uncertain. V gave up 0 bases and J gave up 2 bases, with 14 bases separating them. The CDR3 spans 16 residues. Germline V gene sequence: CDR1 SGHRS, CDR2 YFSETQ. For the CDR3, the DNA is TGCGCCAGCAGCTTGGACATAACCATACTACAAGAGACCCAGTACTTC. Translating gives CASSLDITILQETQYF.

This chain connects TRBV11-2 to TRBJ2-7, with TRBD1 matching 7 bases. CDR1 is SGHAT, CDR2 FQNNGV, per germline. Germline trimming cut 4 bases from V and 2 bases from J; bases unmatched to any gene: 8. The CDR3 has 15 amino acids. The CDR3 spells CASSSEGTDTYEQYF. CDR3 sequence (DNA): TGTGCCAGCAGCTCCGAGGGGACAGACACCTACGAGCAGTACTTC.

This clonotype was picked up one time. This chain uses TRBV12-3 or TRBV12-4 with TRBJ1-2; a weak D match, TRBD1 (5 bases). This CDR3 region has 14 residues. V was pared by 5 bases and J by 7 bases, with 17 bases between. CDR3 coding DNA: TGTGCCAGCAGTCCCCGGGACGGGGTTTCTGGCTACACCTTC. Residues: CASSPRDGVSGYTF.

Turning to this clonotype: A read error may be the cause here, since a much bigger clone is one base away. The conserved phenylalanine or tryptophan normally closing the CDR3 is absent here, so this likely arose from a read error. The chain is built from TRBV10-2 and TRBJ1-6; 8 nucleotides match TRBD1. Germline CDR1 WSHSY, CDR2 SAAADI. The CDR3 totals 14 residues. CDR3 sequence reads: CASSWTGNNSPLHL. DNA of the CDR3: TGTGCCAGCAGTTGGACAGGGAATAATTCACCCCTCCACCTT.

The CDR3 is CASSLQLAGGGPQSETQYF. Here the CDR3 DNA reads TGTGCCAGCAGCTTGCAACTAGCGGGGGGGGGGCCACAGTCCGAGACCCAGTACTTC. The gene calls are TRBV7-8 and TRBJ2-5; 13 bases align to TRBD2. CDR1 is SGHVS, CDR2 FQNEAQ, per germline. Trimming removed 3 bases from V and 5 bases from J; junction bases left unmatched: 15. This CDR3 is 19 amino acids long.